Following are 28 T cell receptor beta chains from one sample sequenced in a study of cytomegalovirus exposure and HLA in healthy donors. PCR was performed using 60 Vbeta and 13 Jbeta primers. Clones were read by immunoSEQ multiplex PCR, and TCRdb kept only the in-frame ones, dropping some. The data hold about 160,000 clones, with around 75% observed a single time. Material for sequencing was PBMCs. The receptors were sampled from a woman in her fifties or sixties in good health and CMV-seropositive.

This chain links TRBV5-4 with TRBJ2-5; D perhaps matches TRBD1 (6 bases). The length of the CDR3 is 14 residues. The ends were cut back, 4 bases at V and 5 bases at J, with 15 bases in the middle. Germline CDR1 is SGHNT and CDR2 is YYREEE (reference sequence). The CDR3, as DNA: TGTGCCAGCAGCGACCTAACAGGGTCGGAGACCCAGTACTTC. Translated: CASSDLTGSETQYF.

The rearrangement joins TRBV7-6 to TRBJ1-3; 8 bases are shared with TRBD1. CDR1 and CDR2 from the germline V gene are SGHVS and FNYEAQ. With V trimmed by 1 base and J by 2 bases, 1 base remained unmatched. The CDR3 runs 15 residues. The CDR3 sequence is CASSLGGQAGNTIYF. As DNA, the CDR3 is TGTGCCAGCAGCTTAGGGGGACAGGCTGGAAACACCATATATTTT.

This clone was seen a handful of times. The chain uses TRBV9 and TRBJ1-1; D is ambiguous. Germline CDR1 and CDR2: SGDLS and YYNGEE. Between the trimmed V and J ends, which lost 3 bases and 1 base, there was a span of 4 bases. CDR3 length equals 12 residues. CDR3 region: CASSGRNTEAFF. The DNA of the CDR3 is TGTGCCAGCAGCGGTAGGAACACTGAAGCTTTCTTT. The full variable domain, with the rest looked up from reference TRBV9 and TRBJ1-1, is DSGVTQTPKHLITATGQRVTLRCSPRSGDLSVYWYQQSLDQGLQFLIQYYNGEERAKGNILERFSAQQFPDLHSELNLSSLELGDSALYFCASSGRNTEAFFGQGTRLTVV.

DNA of the CDR3: TGTGCCAGCAGCCCTGGGGACAGCTCGGAGGCTTTCTTT. This sequence encodes CASSPGDSSEAFF. The chain carries TRBV11-3 and TRBJ1-1; TRBD1 aligns across 7 bases. The CDR3 totals 13 residues. CDR1 SGHNT and CDR2 YENEEA come from the germline V gene. Trimming cost V 5 bases and J 11 bases; bases outside gene matches: 11.

V and J are TRBV6-4 and TRBJ2-1; 10 bases are shared with TRBD2. CDR3 length equals 16 residues. The junction had 6 bases not matched to a gene; V was cut back by 0 bases and J by 7 bases. Germline values: CDR1 MRHNA, CDR2 SNTAGT. CDR3 in DNA: TGTGCCAGCAGTGACTCAACTAGCGGGGATGTGAATGAGCAGTTCTTC. Translated, it gives CASSDSTSGDVNEQFF.

The chain recombines TRBV7-2 with TRBJ1-2; 7 positions match TRBD1. With V trimmed by 6 bases and J by 3 bases, 4 bases remained unmatched. Germline-derived CDR1 and CDR2 are SGHTA and FQGNSA. The CDR3 runs 13 residues. The CDR3 reads CASSHDRDYGYTF. CDR3 coding DNA: TGTGCCAGCAGTCACGACAGGGACTATGGCTACACCTTC.

This clone was observed a handful of times. This chain links TRBV5-1 with TRBJ1-5; tentative D call: TRBD1 (5 bases). The V and J ends lost 4 bases and 4 bases respectively, with 12 bases between them. This CDR3 is built from 14 residues. The germline CDR1 and CDR2 sequences are SGHRS and YFSETQ. The CDR3 sequence: CASSPGGSNQPQHF. Written as DNA, the CDR3 is TGCGCCAGCAGCCCCGGGGGGTCGAATCAGCCCCAGCATTTT.

This clone was found a few times. The chain uses TRBV6-1 and TRBJ2-6; TRBD1 matches at 9 bases. The germline V gene has CDR1 MNHNS and CDR2 SASEGT. Unmatched junction bases numbered 8, after V lost 4 bases and J lost 1 base. This CDR3 is 18 amino acids long. The CDR3 region is CASSGRNRGLSGANVLTF. The CDR3 bases are TGTGCCAGCAGTGGGCGGAACAGGGGGCTATCTGGGGCCAACGTCCTGACTTTC.

The chain is built from TRBV6-1 and TRBJ2-1, with 8 bases matching TRBD2. This CDR3 comprises 15 residues. Germline V gene data show CDR1 as MNHNS and CDR2 as SASEGT. With V trimmed by 7 bases and J by 8 bases, 13 bases remained unmatched. CDR3 in amino acids: CASTGGLVRGHEQFF. The CDR3 DNA reads as TGTGCCAGCACTGGGGGACTAGTGAGGGGCCATGAGCAGTTCTTC.

The J gene is TRBJ2-7, the V gene TRBV5-1, with TRBD2 matching 13 bases. The ends lost 4 bases at V and 5 bases at J; junction bases unmatched: 6. CDR1 is SGHRS, CDR2 YFSETQ, per germline. The CDR3 consists of 15 residues. The DNA of the CDR3 is TGCGCCAGCAGCGCCGGGACTAGCGGGGTCCACGAGCAGTACTTC. This encodes CASSAGTSGVHEQYF.

The chain combines TRBV30 with TRBJ1-1; D ambiguous. CDR1 and CDR2 from the germline V gene are GTSNPN and SVGIG (reference sequence). Between the trimmed V and J ends, which lost 4 bases and 0 bases, there was a span of 12 bases. The CDR3 totals 14 residues. The CDR3 is CAWIPSHMNTEAFF. The CDR3 DNA follows: TGTGCCTGGATCCCTAGCCATATGAACACTGAAGCTTTCTTT. The full variable domain, its missing parts supplied by reference TRBV30 and TRBJ1-1, is SQTIHQWPATLVQPVGSPLSLECTVEGTSNPNLYWYRQAAGRGLQLLFYSVGIGQISSEVPQNLSASRPQDRQFILSSKKLLLSDSGFYLCAWIPSHMNTEAFFGQGTRLTVV.

This rearrangement joins TRBV7-3 to TRBJ2-3, with unresolved D. Germline CDR1 and CDR2: SGHTA and FQGTGA. The CDR3 has 14 amino acids. Trimming stripped 1 base from V and 0 bases from J, with 5 bases between. CDR3 loop: CASSLMASTDTQYF. In DNA form, the CDR3 reads TGTGCCAGCAGCTTAATGGCTAGCACAGATACGCAGTATTTT.

The gene calls are TRBV5-1 and TRBJ2-3; perhaps TRBD2 as D (5 bases). This CDR3 has 15 amino acids. Per the germline V gene, CDR1 is SGHRS and CDR2 is YFSETQ. V was trimmed by 0 bases and J by 3 bases, leaving 11 bases between them. This CDR3 reads CASSLGRGNTDTQYF. CDR3 nucleotide sequence: TGCGCCAGCAGCTTGGGCCGGGGAAATACAGATACGCAGTATTTT.

This chain connects TRBV5-1 to TRBJ2-1, with 8 bases identical to TRBD1. Germline V gene data show CDR1 as SGHRS and CDR2 as YFSETQ. V was clipped by 0 bases and J by 9 bases; unmatched bases: 8. This CDR3 spans 15 amino acids. This CDR3 is CASSLDGQGLFEQFF. The CDR3 DNA reads TGCGCCAGCAGCTTGGATGGACAGGGTCTCTTTGAGCAGTTCTTC. Using reference TRBV5-1 and TRBJ2-1 for the parts outside the CDR3, the full variable domain is KAGVTQTPRYLIKTRGQQVTLSCSPISGHRSVSWYQQTPGQGLQFLFEYFSETQRNKGNFPGRFSGRQFSNSRSEMNVSTLELGDSALYLCASSLDGQGLFEQFFGPGTRLTVL.

This clone came up once. The chain employs TRBV29-1 and TRBJ1-2; no clear D gene. From germline, CDR1 is SQVTM and CDR2 ANQGSEA. CDR3 length: 13 amino acids. V was shortened by 4 bases and J by 4 bases, with 13 bases between the two germline ends. The CDR3 region is CSVVSGFSYGYTF. In DNA, the CDR3 is TGCAGCGTTGTATCGGGATTTAGCTATGGCTACACCTTC.

CDR3 loop: CASSEGTGVSSNQPQHF. CDR3 DNA sequence: TGCGCCAGCAGCGAAGGGACAGGGGTTAGCAGCAATCAGCCCCAGCATTTT. The chain couples TRBV5-1 to TRBJ1-5; 10 bases fit TRBD1. After removal of 4 bases from V and 1 base from J, the junction contained 8 bases not matched to a gene. CDR3 length: 17 amino acids. Looked up from germline, CDR1 is SGHRS and CDR2 is YFSETQ.

The rearrangement joins TRBV5-6 to TRBJ2-3, with 7 bases matching TRBD1. CDR1 is SGHDT, CDR2 YYEEEE, per germline. Unmatched junction bases numbered 7, after V lost 3 bases and J lost 3 bases. This CDR3 contains 15 residues. The CDR3 DNA is TGTGCCAGCAGCTCGACAGGGATGGTGACAGATACGCAGTATTTT. Translating gives CASSSTGMVTDTQYF. Complete variable domain (other parts from reference TRBV5-6 and TRBJ2-3): DAGVTQSPTHLIKTRGQQVTLRCSPKSGHDTVSWYQQALGQGPQFIFQYYEEEERQRGNFPDRFSGHQFPNYSSELNVNALLLGDSALYLCASSSTGMVTDTQYFGPGTRLTVL.

This CDR3 reads CASSEIAGADTQYF. The CDR3 region has the DNA TGTGCCAGCAGTGAGATCGCCGGGGCAGATACGCAGTATTTT. The gene calls are TRBV2 and TRBJ2-3, with a weak D call TRBD2 (5 bases). CDR1 and CDR2 (germline): SNHLY, FYNNEI. The CDR3 has 14 amino acids. V dropped 3 bases and J dropped 4 bases, with 11 bases sitting between them.

This chain links TRBV5-1 with TRBJ1-2, with 9 bases that match TRBD1. The CDR3 totals 15 residues. The V gene's germline CDR1 is SGHRS and CDR2 YFSETQ. Trimming took 2 bases from V and 3 from J; bases not matched to a gene: 5. The CDR3 sequence: CASSLGQGRDYGYTF. The CDR3 nucleotides are TGCGCCAGCAGCTTAGGACAGGGGCGTGACTATGGCTACACCTTC. Combining the CDR3 with reference TRBV5-1 and TRBJ1-2 gives the whole variable domain KAGVTQTPRYLIKTRGQQVTLSCSPISGHRSVSWYQQTPGQGLQFLFEYFSETQRNKGNFPGRFSGRQFSNSRSEMNVSTLELGDSALYLCASSLGQGRDYGYTFGSGTRLTVV.

This chain links TRBV19 with TRBJ2-7; perhaps TRBD1 as D (6 bases). This CDR3 region has 13 residues. The germline gives CDR1 LNHDA, CDR2 SQIVND (reference sequence). Trimming left V 5 bases short and J 5 bases short, with 13 bases between. CDR3 sequence (DNA): TGTGCCAGTAGTGCTCAGGGGATCCACGAGCAGTACTTC. Its translation is CASSAQGIHEQYF.

The CDR3 is CASSFEPQGLNQPQHF. CDR3 DNA: TGCGCCAGCAGCTTCGAACCACAGGGGCTGAATCAGCCCCAGCATTTT. The chain joins TRBV5-1 to TRBJ1-5; 7 bases are a match to TRBD1. Trimming removed 2 bases from V and 4 bases from J; junction bases left unmatched: 9. The CDR3 consists of 16 residues. CDR1 is SGHRS and CDR2 is YFSETQ in the germline V gene.

The CDR3 DNA reads TGTGCCAGCAGCTCTTTCTCTGGACAGAATGAAAAACTGTTTTTT. It encodes CASSSFSGQNEKLFF. V gene TRBV7-8 combines with J gene TRBJ1-4; D is perhaps TRBD1 (6 bases). Germline V gene lookup returns CDR1 SGHVS and CDR2 FQNEAQ. Trimming took off 4 bases at V and 5 bases at J, with 14 bases between the two ends. The CDR3 contains 15 residues. The full variable domain, in which reference TRBV7-8 and TRBJ1-4 provide the parts outside the CDR3, is GAGVSQSPRYKVAKRGQDVALRCDPISGHVSLFWYQQALGQGPEFLTYFQNEAQLDKSGLPSDRFFAERPEGSVSTLKIQRTQQEDSAVYLCASSSFSGQNEKLFFGSGTQLSVL.

This clone showed up just once. The chain recombines TRBV27 with TRBJ2-2, with D possibly being TRBD2 (7 bases). Germline V gene lookup returns CDR1 MNHEY and CDR2 SMNVEV (reference sequence). CDR3 length: 15 amino acids. V was pared by 5 bases and J by 3 bases, with 13 bases between. CDR3 protein: CASSRGGDYTGELFF. CDR3 nucleotide sequence: TGTGCCAGCAGTAGAGGGGGGGATTACACCGGGGAGCTGTTTTTT.

This clone has only a few counts. The chain carries TRBV6-6 and TRBJ2-2; tentative D call: TRBD1 (5 bases). Looked up from germline, CDR1 is MNHNY and CDR2 is SVGAGI (reference sequence). V lost 0 bases to trimming and J lost 4 bases, with 6 bases between them. The CDR3 length is 14 residues. The CDR3 sequence is CASSYSTVTGELFF. CDR3 DNA sequence: TGTGCCAGCAGTTACTCGACAGTCACCGGGGAGCTGTTTTTT.

This clone came up a few times. V gene TRBV19 combines with J gene TRBJ1-6, with a possible D match to TRBD1 (6 bases). Germline V lookup: CDR1 LNHDA, CDR2 SQIVND (reference sequence). V was shortened by 9 bases and J by 7 bases, with 13 bases between the two germline ends. CDR3 length equals 13 residues. CDR3 in amino acids: CASQRQGNSPLHF. The CDR3 DNA reads as TGTGCCAGCCAGAGGCAGGGGAATTCACCCCTCCACTTT.

This clone was seen a handful of times. The V and J genes are TRBV6-1 and TRBJ1-2; D is unclear. The CDR3 is made up of 15 amino acids. Per germline, CDR1 MNHNS and CDR2 SASEGT. V lost 7 bases to trimming and J lost 6 bases, with 21 bases between them. The CDR3 DNA sequence: TGTGCCAGCACCCTTTCCCGCGGAGGAGTAGATGGCTACACCTTC. Its protein product is CASTLSRGGVDGYTF.

The table lists this clone with a count of one. This chain connects TRBV6-1 to TRBJ2-7, with TRBD1 matching over 8 bases. There are 15 residues in the CDR3. Unmatched junction bases numbered 10, after V lost 4 bases and J lost 5 bases. Per germline, CDR1 MNHNS and CDR2 SASEGT. Written as DNA, the CDR3 is TGTGCCAGCAGTGGAGGCCAGGGGGCGCACAACGAGCAGTACTTC. It codes for CASSGGQGAHNEQYF.

The rearrangement links TRBV27 to TRBJ2-7, with 13 bases fitting TRBD2. The CDR3 totals 15 residues. Germline CDR1 MNHEY, CDR2 SMNVEV (reference sequence). V gave up 3 bases and J gave up 2 bases; unmatched junction bases: 1. This CDR3 reads CASSLTSGGPYEQYF. In DNA form, the CDR3 reads TGTGCCAGCAGTTTGACTAGCGGGGGGCCCTACGAGCAGTACTTC.